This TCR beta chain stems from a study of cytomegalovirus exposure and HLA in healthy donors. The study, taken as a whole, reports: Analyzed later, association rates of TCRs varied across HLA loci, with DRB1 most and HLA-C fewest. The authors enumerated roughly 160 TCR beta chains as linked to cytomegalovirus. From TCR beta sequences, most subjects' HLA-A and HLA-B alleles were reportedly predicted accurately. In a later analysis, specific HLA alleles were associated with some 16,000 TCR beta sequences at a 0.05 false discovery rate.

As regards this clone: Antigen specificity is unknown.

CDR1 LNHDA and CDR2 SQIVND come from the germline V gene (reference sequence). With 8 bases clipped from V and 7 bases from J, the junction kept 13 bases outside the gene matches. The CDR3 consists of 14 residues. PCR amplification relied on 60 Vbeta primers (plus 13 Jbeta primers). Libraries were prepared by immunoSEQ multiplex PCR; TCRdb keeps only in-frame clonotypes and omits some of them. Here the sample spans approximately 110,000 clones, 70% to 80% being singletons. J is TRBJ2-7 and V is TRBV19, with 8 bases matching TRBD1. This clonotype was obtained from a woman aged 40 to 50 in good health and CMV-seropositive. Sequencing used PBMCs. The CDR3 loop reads CASGSSGQGGEQYF. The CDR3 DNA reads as TGTGCCAGTGGTAGTAGCGGACAGGGTGGTGAGCAGTACTTC.